This T cell receptor (beta chain) was identified during a study of molecular identifiers for immune sequencing clone quantification. Many counts were recorded for this clonotype. TCRdb processed the PCR reads anew with MiXCR; each CDR3 protein has one entry. The sample holds approximately 680,000 distinct CDR3 sequences; over 25% are singletons and the top ten take approximately 0.75%. The sample taken for sequencing was naive CD8+ T cells from blood, with Jurkat cell RNA spiked in. Subset denoted: FACS-sorted CD8+CD4-CCR7+CD45RA+ naive T cells. This sequence was found in a human donor in good health. Some libraries in this study had Jurkat cell RNA spiked in.

Here the CDR3 DNA reads TGTGCCAGCAGTTTACGCAGGTGGGGCGGACCAAACACTGAAGCTTTCTTT. Its protein product is CASSLRRWGGPNTEAFF. The rearrangement links TRBV12-3 or TRBV12-4 to TRBJ1-1; D may be TRBD1 (5 bases). The CDR3 covers 17 residues. V lost 2 bases and J lost 2, with 18 bases in between.